This is a list of T cell receptor beta chains from one sample in a study of blood T cell repertoires in COVID-19. Sequenced by immunoSEQ multiplex PCR; TCRdb stores in-frame clones only, minus some. The sample lists approximately 190,000 clones, roughly 87% occurring once. The sample was peripheral blood. These receptor sequences come from a woman in her thirties or forties with acute or convalescent COVID-19. The CDR3 runs from the conserved cysteine through the conserved F or W. A D gene is named only where the DNA matches it firmly. Clone size, where shown, is once, few, many, or a class for clones that have expanded.

size,J,D,V,DNA,CDR3
.,TRBJ1-1,.,TRBV6-1,TGTGCCAGCAGTGAACGTGGCAGGGACACTGAAGCTTTCTTT,CASSERGRDTEAFF
.,TRBJ1-6,TRBD1,TRBV7-8,TGTGCCAGCAGCCCGGAGTGGACAGGGACCACTTCACCCCTCCACTTT,CASSPEWTGTTSPLHF
.,TRBJ2-5,.,TRBV6-5,TGTGCCAGCAGTTACTCGGGCCCAGGGACCCAGTACTTC,CASSYSGPGTQYF
.,TRBJ1-2,TRBD1,TRBV28,TGTGCCAGCAGTACTACCGGGACAGTAGGAGGCTACACCTTC,CASSTTGTVGGYTF
.,TRBJ1-6,.,TRBV7-2,TGTGCCAGCCTGCTGGGCCCGCAGGGAAATTCACCCCTCCACTTT,CASLLGPQGNSPLHF
.,TRBJ1-5,.,TRBV5-6,TGTGCCAGCAGCTTCTGGCAGACAGGAAGCAATCAGCCCCAGCATTTT,CASSFWQTGSNQPQHF
.,TRBJ2-2,.,TRBV10-3,TGTGCCATCAGCGATACCGGGACACACACCGGGGAGCTGTTTTTT,CAISDTGTHTGELFF
.,TRBJ2-7,TRBD2,TRBV11-2,TGTGCCAGCACCAAGACTAGCGGGGTCTCCTACGAGCAGTACTTC,CASTKTSGVSYEQYF
.,TRBJ1-2,.,TRBV6-2/TRBV6-3,TGTGCCAGCAGTCCCGTCAGGGGAAACTATGGCTACACCTTC,CASSPVRGNYGYTF
few,TRBJ1-5,.,TRBV21-1,TGTGCCAGCAGCACCCTTAGGACAGCCCGGAGCAATCAGCCCCAGCATTTT,CASSTLRTARSNQPQHF
.,TRBJ2-1,TRBD2,TRBV19,TGTGCCAGGGGGTCCGGGACTAGCGGGTACAAGACCTACAATGAGCAGTTCTTC,CARGSGTSGYKTYNEQFF
.,TRBJ1-1,.,TRBV11-2,TGTGCCAGCAGCTTAGTGCCGGGGATAGAAGCTTTCTTT,CASSLVPGIEAFF